This is a list of T cell receptor beta chains from one sample in a study of T cell responses to AZD1222 COVID-19 vaccine. TCRdb's copy holds only in-frame clones and misses some; the assay was immunoSEQ multiplex PCR. The sample records about 150,000 clones, approximately 90% being singletons. This sample comprised peripheral blood, obtained on day 0 of AZD1222 vaccination. These receptors were taken from an adult in good health. The CDR3 runs from the conserved cysteine through the conserved F or W. D genes are given only for firm matches. Size values are once, few and many counts, or a class for expanded clones, and some rows have none.

. once TRBJ2-1 TRBV30 TGTGCCACGGCCAAAGCGACGTACAATGAGCAGTTCTTC CATAKATYNEQFF
. . TRBJ2-3 TRBV4-1 TGCGCCAGCAGTTTTTCGTTGAGCACAGATACGCAGTATTTT CASSFSLSTDTQYF
TRBD2 . TRBJ2-3 TRBV2 TGTGCCAGCAGTGCTGGGACTAGCGGGAGAGATACGCAGTATTTT CASSAGTSGRDTQYF
. . TRBJ1-3 TRBV28 TGTGCCAGCAGGACACCGGCCTCTGGAAACACCATATATTTT CASRTPASGNTIYF
TRBD1 . TRBJ1-5 TRBV30 TGTGCCTGGAGTGTGAGGACAGGGGTGAATCAGCCCCAGCATTTT CAWSVRTGVNQPQHF
. . TRBJ2-7 TRBV27 TGTGCCAGCAGTTTAAAGTTCCTAGCATACGAGCAGTACTTC CASSLKFLAYEQYF
TRBD1 . TRBJ1-3 TRBV9 TGTGCCAGCAGAACAGGGGCGTCTGGAAACACCATATATTTT CASRTGASGNTIYF
TRBD1 . TRBJ1-2 TRBV19 TGTGCCAGTAGTGCAAGGGACAGGGTGTATGGCTACACCTTC CASSARDRVYGYTF
. . TRBJ2-7 TRBV9 TGTGCCAGCAGCGAAGGAGGGAGGAGCTCCTACGAGCAGTACTTC CASSEGGRSSYEQYF
. . TRBJ2-7 TRBV19 TGTGCCAGTGGGGTATTAGGGGCAGGTGGCGACGAGCAGTACTTC CASGVLGAGGDEQYF
TRBD1 . TRBJ1-2 TRBV28 TGTGCCAGCAGTTTAGCGGGACAGGGGGATGGCTACACCTTC CASSLAGQGDGYTF
TRBD1 . TRBJ1-4 TRBV19 TGTGCCAGTAGTCCGGGACAGTCAACTAATGAAAAACTGTTTTTT CASSPGQSTNEKLFF
. . TRBJ1-1 TRBV7-2 TGTGCCAGCAGCTTAATTGGGGGTTCCACTGAAGCTTTCTTT CASSLIGGSTEAFF
. . TRBJ1-2 TRBV6-6 TGTGCCAGCAGCCCCGGGACGGTGACTTATGGCTACACCTTC CASSPGTVTYGYTF
. . TRBJ1-2 TRBV29-1 TGCAGCGTTGAGACACAAACTGGAGGCTATGGCTACACCTTC CSVETQTGGYGYTF
. . TRBJ2-5 TRBV3-1/TRBV3-2 TGTGCCAGCAGCCAAGGAATGAGTACGCGAGAGACCCAGTACTTC CASSQGMSTRETQYF
. once TRBJ1-1 TRBV5-1 TGCGCCAGCAGCTTGTCTGCCGGGCTGAACACTGAAGCTTTCTTT CASSLSAGLNTEAFF
TRBD2 . TRBJ2-3 TRBV28 TGTGCCAGCAGTAGCGGGAGATGGTCAGATACGCAGTATTTT CASSSGRWSDTQYF
TRBD1 . TRBJ1-2 TRBV6-4 TGTGCCAGCACTCCGAGCCGGAGACAGGGGGATTTCAACTATGGCTACACCTTC CASTPSRRQGDFNYGYTF
TRBD1 . TRBJ1-2 TRBV6-4 TGTGCCAGCAGTTCCGGGACAGGGTCCCATGGCTACACCTTC CASSSGTGSHGYTF
. once TRBJ1-3 TRBV19 TGTGCCAGTAGGGTCGGATACTCTGGAAACACCATATATTTT CASRVGYSGNTIYF
TRBD2 once TRBJ2-3 TRBV15 TGTGCCACCAGCAGAGTGTTACTAGCGGGAGGCACAGATACGCAGTATTTT CATSRVLLAGGTDTQYF
. . TRBJ2-4 TRBV5-6 TGTGCCAGCAGTCGCCTAGCCAAAAACATTCAGTACTTC CASSRLAKNIQYF
. . TRBJ1-5 TRBV28 TGTGCCAGCAGTTTATCGATCTTCGCAGGGGGCAATCAGCCCCAGCATTTT CASSLSIFAGGNQPQHF
TRBD2 . TRBJ2-2 TRBV4-2 TGTGCCAGCAGCCAAGTGTCCTTGAGGGGTCCGGAGCGGGGGGAAACCGGGGAGCTGTTTTTT CASSQVSLRGPERGETGELFF
TRBD1 . TRBJ1-6 TRBV11-2 TGTGCCAGCAGCTTACGGGACAGCTCCTATAATTCACCCCTCCACTTT CASSLRDSSYNSPLHF
TRBD1 . TRBJ2-1 TRBV9 TGTGCCAGCAGCGTAGGGTGGGACAGGGTCACTGAGCAGTTCTTC CASSVGWDRVTEQFF